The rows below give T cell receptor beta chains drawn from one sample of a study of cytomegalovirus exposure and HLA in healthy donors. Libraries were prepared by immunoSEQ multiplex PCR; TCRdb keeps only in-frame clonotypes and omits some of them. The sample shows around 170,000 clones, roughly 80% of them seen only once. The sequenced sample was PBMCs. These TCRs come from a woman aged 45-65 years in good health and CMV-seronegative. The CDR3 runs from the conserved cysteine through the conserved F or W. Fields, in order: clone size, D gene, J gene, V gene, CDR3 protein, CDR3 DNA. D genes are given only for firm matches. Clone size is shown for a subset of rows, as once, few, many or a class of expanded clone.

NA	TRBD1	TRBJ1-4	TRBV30	CAWTRQGAVEKLFF	TGTGCCTGGACTAGACAGGGGGCTGTTGAAAAACTGTTTTTT
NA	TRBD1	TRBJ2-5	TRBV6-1	CASSEKGQGGFETQYF	TGTGCCAGCAGTGAAAAGGGACAGGGAGGCTTCGAGACCCAGTACTTC
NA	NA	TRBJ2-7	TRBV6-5	CASPLVPLGEQYF	TGTGCCAGCCCCCTAGTTCCTTTAGGCGAGCAGTACTTC
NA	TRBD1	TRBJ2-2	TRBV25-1	CASRNRGFTGELFF	TGTGCCAGCAGGAACAGGGGGTTCACCGGGGAGCTGTTTTTT
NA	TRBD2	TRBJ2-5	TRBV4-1	CASSQGLAGGIGETQYF	TGCGCCAGCAGCCAGGGACTAGCGGGAGGTATTGGGGAGACCCAGTACTTC
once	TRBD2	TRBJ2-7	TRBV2	CASRSSGSLHEQYF	TGTGCCAGCAGATCTAGCGGGAGTCTCCACGAGCAGTACTTC
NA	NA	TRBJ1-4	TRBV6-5	CASSFDGFNEKLFF	TGTGCCAGCAGTTTCGACGGGTTTAATGAAAAACTGTTTTTT
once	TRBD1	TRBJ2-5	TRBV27	CASSLFIGTGKETQYF	TGTGCCAGCAGTTTATTCATTGGGACAGGAAAAGAGACCCAGTACTTC
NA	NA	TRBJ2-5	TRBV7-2	CASSPMSVSGETQYF	TGTGCCAGCAGCCCGATGTCGGTTTCGGGTGAGACCCAGTACTTC
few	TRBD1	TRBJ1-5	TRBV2	CASRGQFNQPQHF	TGTGCCAGCAGGGGACAGTTCAATCAGCCCCAGCATTTT
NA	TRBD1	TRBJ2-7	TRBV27	CASSLSDRISYEQYF	TGTGCCAGCAGTCTGTCGGACAGGATCTCCTACGAGCAGTACTTC
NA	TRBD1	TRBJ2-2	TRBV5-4	CASSSRDRGTGELFF	TGTGCCAGCAGCTCCCGGGACAGGGGTACCGGGGAGCTGTTTTTT
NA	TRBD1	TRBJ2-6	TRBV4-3	CASSQATPGTGGFAGANVLTF	TGCGCCAGCAGCCAAGCGACCCCCGGGACAGGGGGCTTCGCTGGGGCCAACGTCCTGACTTTC
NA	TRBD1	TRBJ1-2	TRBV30	CAWSYTGEGYTF	TGTGCCTGGAGTTACACAGGGGAAGGCTACACCTTC
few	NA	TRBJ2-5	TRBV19	CASSLSTVETQYF	TGTGCCAGTAGTCTATCGACAGTAGAGACCCAGTACTTC
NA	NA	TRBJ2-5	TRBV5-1	CASSLVSGDLFGETQYF	TGCGCCAGCAGCTTAGTTTCGGGGGACTTGTTTGGGGAGACCCAGTACTTC
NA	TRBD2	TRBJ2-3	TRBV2	CASSEGRLAGRGGTDTQYF	TGTGCCAGCAGTGAAGGTCGCCTAGCGGGAAGGGGGGGCACAGATACGCAGTATTTT
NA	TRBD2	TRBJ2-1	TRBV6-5	CAAGARDEQFF	TGTGCAGCGGGAGCCCGCGATGAGCAGTTCTTC
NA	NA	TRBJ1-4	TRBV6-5	CASSPRGATNEKLFF	TGTGCCAGCAGCCCCCGGGGGGCAACTAATGAAAAACTGTTTTTT
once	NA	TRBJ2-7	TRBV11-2	CASSLLAAAYEQYF	TGTGCCAGCAGCTTGCTAGCTGCGGCCTACGAGCAGTACTTC
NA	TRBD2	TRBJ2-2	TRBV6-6	CASSPSGAASGELFF	TGTGCCAGCAGCCCGAGCGGGGCCGCTTCAGGGGAGCTGTTTTTT
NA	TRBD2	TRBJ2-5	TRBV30	CACGLAGAGTQYF	TGTGCCTGTGGACTAGCGGGAGCCGGGACCCAGTACTTC
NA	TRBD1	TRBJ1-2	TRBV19	CASSRDREEGYTF	TGTGCCAGTAGTAGGGACAGGGAAGAAGGCTACACCTTC
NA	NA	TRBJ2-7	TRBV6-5	CASSFREGTTYEQYF	TGTGCCAGCAGTTTCAGGGAGGGGACAACCTACGAGCAGTACTTC
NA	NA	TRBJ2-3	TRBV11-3	CASSLAYPTGTDTQYF	TGTGCCAGCAGCTTAGCGTATCCCACTGGCACAGATACGCAGTATTTT
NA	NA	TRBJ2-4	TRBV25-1	CASTDTEVDSQYF	TGTGCCAGCACGGACACTGAGGTGGACAGTCAGTACTTC
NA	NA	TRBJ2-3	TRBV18	CASSPPSADTQYF	TGTGCCAGCTCACCACCCAGCGCAGATACGCAGTATTTT
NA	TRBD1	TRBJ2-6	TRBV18	CASSQGQGRSGANVLTF	TGTGCCAGCTCACAGGGACAGGGTCGCTCTGGGGCCAACGTCCTGACTTTC
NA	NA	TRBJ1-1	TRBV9	CASSVEPETEAFF	TGTGCCAGCAGCGTAGAGCCCGAGACTGAAGCTTTCTTT
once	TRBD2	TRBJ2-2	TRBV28	CASTGGPGRQNTGELFF	TGTGCCAGCACGGGGGGTCCGGGACGGCAAAACACCGGGGAGCTGTTTTTT
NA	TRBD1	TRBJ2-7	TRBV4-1	CASSQVGQLYEQYF	TGCGCCAGCAGCCAAGTGGGACAGCTCTACGAGCAGTACTTC
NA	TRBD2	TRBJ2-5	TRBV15	CATSRDGGRGGRETQYF	TGTGCCACCAGCAGAGACGGGGGGCGGGGGGGAAGAGAGACCCAGTACTTC
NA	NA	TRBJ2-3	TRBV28	CASSLDVDTQYF	TGTGCCAGCAGTCTAGACGTAGATACGCAGTATTTT
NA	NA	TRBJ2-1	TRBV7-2	CASSPPRNEQFF	TGTGCCAGCAGCCCCCCGAGAAATGAGCAGTTCTTC
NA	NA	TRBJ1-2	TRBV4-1	CASSQTLGTKKPNGYTF	TGCGCCAGCAGCCAAACTCTCGGGACAAAAAAACCCAATGGCTACACCTTC
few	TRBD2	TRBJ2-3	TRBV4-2	CASSRSSGGLGDTQYF	TGTGCCAGCAGCCGATCTAGCGGGGGCTTGGGAGATACGCAGTATTTT
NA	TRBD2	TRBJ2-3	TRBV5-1	CASSLRTSGRMADTQYF	TGCGCCAGCAGCTTACGGACTAGCGGGAGAATGGCAGATACGCAGTATTTT
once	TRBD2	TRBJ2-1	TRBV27	CASSLGTRAVSEQFF	TGTGCCAGCAGTTTAGGGACTAGGGCTGTTAGTGAGCAGTTCTTC
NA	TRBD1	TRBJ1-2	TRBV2	CASCGAQGGGYTF	TGTGCCAGCTGCGGAGCTCAGGGGGGTGGCTACACCTTC
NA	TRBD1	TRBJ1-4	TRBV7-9	CASRTGGKLFF	TGTGCCAGCAGAACAGGGGGCAAACTGTTTTTT